This T cell receptor beta chain was documented in a study of blood T cell repertoires in COVID-19. Study background: Sources were T cells, B-cell-depleted T cells, or PBMCs; the material itself was cDNA or gDNA.

Original data processing: Quantification of nucleated cells was approximated via reference gene primer amplification. Sequenced by immunoSEQ multiplex PCR; TCRdb stores in-frame clones only, minus some. Clone size and the V and J calls come from that table; the DNA yielded D and trimming. The data show fewer than 350,000 clones, roughly 86% seen once. The CDR3 contains 14 residues. The sequence was collected from a man aged 35-49 years with active or convalescent COVID-19. The chain has TRBV21-1 and TRBJ1-4; TRBD1, the D gene given by the table, was not confirmed from the DNA. TRBV21-1 is deemed a pseudogene. The sequencing input was peripheral blood. The CDR3 DNA sequence: TGTGCCAGCAGCAAAGACAGGGCTAATGAAAAACTGTTTTTT. Its translation: CASSKDRANEKLFF.